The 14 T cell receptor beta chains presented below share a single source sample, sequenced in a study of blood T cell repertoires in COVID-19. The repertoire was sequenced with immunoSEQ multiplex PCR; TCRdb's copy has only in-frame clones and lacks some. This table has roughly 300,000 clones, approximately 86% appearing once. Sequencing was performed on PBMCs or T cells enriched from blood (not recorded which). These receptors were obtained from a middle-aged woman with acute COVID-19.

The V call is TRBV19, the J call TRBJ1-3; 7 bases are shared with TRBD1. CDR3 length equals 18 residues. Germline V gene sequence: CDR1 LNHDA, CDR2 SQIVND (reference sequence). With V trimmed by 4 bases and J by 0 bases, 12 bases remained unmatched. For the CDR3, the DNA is TGTGCCAGTAGTAAATTTGGGACAGCTCTCTTCTCTGGAAACACCATATATTTT. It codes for CASSKFGTALFSGNTIYF.

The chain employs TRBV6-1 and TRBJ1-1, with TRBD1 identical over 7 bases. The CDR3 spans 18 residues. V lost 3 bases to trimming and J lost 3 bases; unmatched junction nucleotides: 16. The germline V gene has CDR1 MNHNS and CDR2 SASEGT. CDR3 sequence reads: CASSESGGAGGMHTEAFF. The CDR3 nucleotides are TGTGCCAGCAGTGAGTCCGGCGGGGCAGGGGGGATGCACACTGAAGCTTTCTTT.

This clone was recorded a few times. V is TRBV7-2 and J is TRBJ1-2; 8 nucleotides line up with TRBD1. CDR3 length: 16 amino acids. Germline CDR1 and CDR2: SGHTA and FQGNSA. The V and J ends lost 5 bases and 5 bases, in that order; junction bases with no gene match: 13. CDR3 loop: CASSRAGGASNYGYTF. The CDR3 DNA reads TGTGCCAGCAGCAGAGCAGGGGGCGCGAGTAATTATGGCTACACCTTC.

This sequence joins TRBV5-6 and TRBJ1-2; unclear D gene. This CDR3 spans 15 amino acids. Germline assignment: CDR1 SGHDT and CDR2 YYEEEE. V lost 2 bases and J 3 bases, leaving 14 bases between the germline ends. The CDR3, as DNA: TGTGCCAGCAGCTTACGGGTCACTCGGGACTATGGCTACACCTTC. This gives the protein CASSLRVTRDYGYTF.

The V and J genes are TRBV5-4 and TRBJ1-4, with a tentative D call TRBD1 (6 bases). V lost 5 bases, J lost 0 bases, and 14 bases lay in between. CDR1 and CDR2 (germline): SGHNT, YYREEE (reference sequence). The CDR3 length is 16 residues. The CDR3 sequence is CASRQGGEATNEKLFF. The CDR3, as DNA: TGTGCCAGCAGGCAAGGGGGAGAAGCAACTAATGAAAAACTGTTTTTT.

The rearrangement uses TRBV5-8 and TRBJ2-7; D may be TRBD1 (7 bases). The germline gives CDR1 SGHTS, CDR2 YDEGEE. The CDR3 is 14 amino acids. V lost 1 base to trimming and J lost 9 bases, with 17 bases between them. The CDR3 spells CASSLLSGGSRQYF. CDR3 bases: TGTGCCAGCAGCTTGCTCTCAGGGGGGAGTAGGCAGTACTTC.

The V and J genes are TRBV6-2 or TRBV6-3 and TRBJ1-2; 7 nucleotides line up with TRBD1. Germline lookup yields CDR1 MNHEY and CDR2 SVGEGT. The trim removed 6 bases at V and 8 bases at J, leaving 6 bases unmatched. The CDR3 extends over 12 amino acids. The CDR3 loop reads CASSRDSFGYTF. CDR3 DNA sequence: TGTGCCAGCAGCAGGGACAGCTTCGGCTACACCTTC.

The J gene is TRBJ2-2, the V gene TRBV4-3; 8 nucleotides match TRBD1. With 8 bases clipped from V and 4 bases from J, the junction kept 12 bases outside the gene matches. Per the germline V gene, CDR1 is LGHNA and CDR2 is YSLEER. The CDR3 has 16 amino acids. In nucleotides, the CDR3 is TGCGCCAGCTCCCGGACAGGGACCGCTAGCACCGGGGAGCTGTTTTTT. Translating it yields CASSRTGTASTGELFF.

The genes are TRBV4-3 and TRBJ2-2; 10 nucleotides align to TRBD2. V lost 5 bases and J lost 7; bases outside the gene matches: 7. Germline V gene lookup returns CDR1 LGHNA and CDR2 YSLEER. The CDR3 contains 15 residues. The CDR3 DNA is TGCGCCAGCAGCTTCTCTAGCGGGAGTGGCGGGGAGCTGTTTTTT. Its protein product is CASSFSSGSGGELFF.

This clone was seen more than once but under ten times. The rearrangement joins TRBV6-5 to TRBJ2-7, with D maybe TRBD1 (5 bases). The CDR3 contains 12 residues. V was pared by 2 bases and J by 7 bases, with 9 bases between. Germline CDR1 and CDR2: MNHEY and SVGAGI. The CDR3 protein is CASSYRQGEQYF. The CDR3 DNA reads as TGTGCCAGCAGTTACCGGCAGGGTGAGCAGTACTTC.

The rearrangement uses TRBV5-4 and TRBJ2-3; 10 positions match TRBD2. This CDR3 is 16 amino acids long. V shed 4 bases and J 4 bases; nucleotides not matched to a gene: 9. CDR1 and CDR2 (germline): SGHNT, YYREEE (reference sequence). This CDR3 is CASSRSASGSADTQYF. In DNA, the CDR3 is TGTGCCAGCAGCCGGTCGGCTAGCGGGAGTGCAGATACGCAGTATTTT.

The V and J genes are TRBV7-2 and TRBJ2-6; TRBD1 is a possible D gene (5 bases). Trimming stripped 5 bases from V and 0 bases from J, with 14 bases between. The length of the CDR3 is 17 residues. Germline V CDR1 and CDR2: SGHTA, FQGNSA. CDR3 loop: CASSTTGPISGANVLTF. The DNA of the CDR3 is TGTGCCAGCAGCACTACAGGACCGATCTCTGGGGCCAACGTCCTGACTTTC.

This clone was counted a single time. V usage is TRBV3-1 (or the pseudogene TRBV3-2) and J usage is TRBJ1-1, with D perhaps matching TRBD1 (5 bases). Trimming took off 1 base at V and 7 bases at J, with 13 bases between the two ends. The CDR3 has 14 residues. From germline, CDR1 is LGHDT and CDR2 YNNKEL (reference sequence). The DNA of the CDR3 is TGTGCCAGCAGCCAAGTCTCCAGCAGGGTTGAAGCTTTCTTT. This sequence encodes CASSQVSSRVEAFF.

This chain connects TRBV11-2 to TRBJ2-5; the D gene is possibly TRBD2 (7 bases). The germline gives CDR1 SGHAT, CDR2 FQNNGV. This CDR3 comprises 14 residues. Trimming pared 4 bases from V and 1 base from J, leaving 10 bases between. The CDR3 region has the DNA TGTGCCAGCAGCTGGCGGGGGCCCCAAGAGACCCAGTACTTC. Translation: CASSWRGPQETQYF.